One sample yielded the 18 T cell receptor beta chains listed below, sequenced in a study of beta chain features in type 1 diabetes. The sequenced template was cDNA made from the entire isolated RNA. Generated by immunoSEQ multiplex PCR, the TCRdb table keeps only in-frame clones and is missing some. There are under 450,000 clones in the sample; over 13% occur only once, and 0.019% lies in the top ten. The sequenced sample consisted of naive CD4+ T cells from blood. All receptors come from a woman between 18 and 30 years old in good health.

A few counts support this clone. V usage is TRBV7-2 and J usage is TRBJ2-3; 8 bases map to TRBD2. The J segment lost 2 bases and the V segment lost 8 bases, leaving 9 bases of the junction unmatched. This CDR3 has 15 amino acids. CDR1 is SGHTA, CDR2 FQGNSA, per germline. CDR3 coding DNA: TGTGCCAGCGGCCGCCGGGGGGGGCCCACAGATACGCAGTATTTT. Amino acid sequence: CASGRRGGPTDTQYF.

This clone was observed a handful of times. The chain is built from TRBV4-2 and TRBJ2-3, with TRBD2 identical over 14 bases. This CDR3 region has 15 residues. V lost 10 bases to trimming and J lost 6 bases; unmatched junction nucleotides: 9. Per the germline V gene, CDR1 is LGHNA and CDR2 is YNFKEQ. In DNA, the CDR3 is TGTGCCACGGATGGGACTAGCGGGAGAGGGGATACGCAGTATTTT. Protein product: CATDGTSGRGDTQYF.

This clone occurred a few times. The J gene is TRBJ2-1, the V gene TRBV11-2, with D possibly being TRBD2 (6 bases). Germline-derived CDR1 and CDR2 are SGHAT and FQNNGV. The length of the CDR3 is 13 residues. The germline V and J ends were trimmed by 9 bases and 0 bases, with 9 bases remaining between them. CDR3 in amino acids: CASPSVSYNEQFF. CDR3 nucleotides: TGTGCCAGTCCTAGCGTCTCCTACAATGAGCAGTTCTTC.

This clone appeared a few times. The chain employs TRBV18 and TRBJ2-1, with D perhaps matching TRBD2 (6 bases). The length of the CDR3 is 12 residues. Germline assignment: CDR1 KGHSH and CDR2 LQKENI. The ends were cut back, 0 bases at V and 15 bases at J, with 12 bases in the middle. The CDR3 sequence is CASSPPWGDPFF. CDR3 bases: TGTGCCAGCTCACCACCGTGGGGGGATCCGTTCTTC. The whole variable domain, remainder taken from reference TRBV18 and TRBJ2-1, is NAGVMQNPRHLVRRRGQEARLRCSPMKGHSHVYWYRQLPEEGLKFMVYLQKENIIDESGMPKERFSAEFPKEGPSILRIQQVVRGDSAAYFCASSPPWGDPFFGPGTRLTVL.

This clone was recorded a few times. The chain is built from TRBV28 and TRBJ2-5, with 9 bases that match TRBD1. J was trimmed by 2 bases and V by 4 bases; bases with no gene match: 5. This CDR3 has 15 residues. Germline V gives CDR1 MDHEN, CDR2 SYDVKM. The CDR3 here is CASSSGGTGQETQYF. The CDR3 bases are TGTGCCAGCAGTTCCGGGGGGACAGGGCAAGAGACCCAGTACTTC.

The chain employs TRBV11-2 and TRBJ2-5, with D possibly being TRBD1 (5 bases). Per the germline V gene, CDR1 is SGHAT and CDR2 is FQNNGV. The CDR3 sequence is 14 residues long. The V and J ends lost 5 bases and 0 bases respectively, with 10 bases between them. Here the CDR3 DNA reads TGTGCCAGCAGCCGACAGAGATACCAAGAGACCCAGTACTTC. Protein product: CASSRQRYQETQYF.

This clone was picked up a small number of times. The CDR3 nucleotides are TGTGCCAGCAGTTTTGTTATCGCAGGTCAACGGGGCGAGCAGTACTTC. As protein: CASSFVIAGQRGEQYF. The gene calls are TRBV28 and TRBJ2-7, with D perhaps matching TRBD2 (5 bases). Trimming cost V 3 bases and J 6 bases, with 21 bases left between them. Germline V gene lookup returns CDR1 MDHEN and CDR2 SYDVKM. The length of the CDR3 is 16 residues.

The table lists this clone with a few counts. The V and J genes are TRBV7-2 and TRBJ2-1; 12 bases are a match to TRBD2. V lost 6 bases, J lost 3 bases, and 3 bases stayed unmatched. The CDR3 extends over 15 amino acids. Germline CDR1 SGHTA, CDR2 FQGNSA. CDR3 sequence: CASRPTSGSYNEQFF. In DNA, the CDR3 is TGTGCCAGCAGACCGACTAGCGGGAGCTACAATGAGCAGTTCTTC.

This clone is a singleton in its sample. The CDR3, as DNA: TGTGCCTGGAGTAATTTTGCAGCGAACTATGGCTACACCTTC. It specifies CAWSNFAANYGYTF. This chain joins TRBV30 and TRBJ1-2; D is unresolved. V was pared by 2 bases and J by 2 bases, with 12 bases between. There are 14 residues in the CDR3. The germline V gene has CDR1 GTSNPN and CDR2 SVGIG (reference sequence).

The chain employs TRBV7-2 and TRBJ2-3; TRBD1 aligns across 9 bases. J gave up 3 bases and V 1 base, and 11 bases lay outside the gene matches. CDR1 SGHTA and CDR2 FQGNSA come from the germline V gene. This CDR3 contains 18 residues. The CDR3 sequence is CASSLGDRTGVLTDTQYF. CDR3 nucleotide sequence: TGTGCCAGCAGCTTAGGTGATCGGACAGGGGTATTGACAGATACGCAGTATTTT.

A few counts support this clone. J is TRBJ2-1 and V is TRBV11-1; possible D gene TRBD1, 6 bases. Germline CDR1 is SGHAT and CDR2 is FQDESV (reference sequence). Trimming shortened V by 5 bases and J by 8 bases, and 19 bases separated the two germline ends. The CDR3 covers 15 residues. CDR3 sequence: CASSRGQSFRDEQFF. DNA for the CDR3: TGTGCCAGCAGCCGAGGACAGTCGTTCAGGGATGAGCAGTTCTTC.

The table lists this clone with a few counts. The rearrangement joins TRBV6-1 to TRBJ2-5; D possibly corresponds to TRBD1 (5 bases). V was cut by 8 bases and J by 4 bases, with 17 bases left in between. The CDR3 totals 14 residues. The germline gives CDR1 MNHNS, CDR2 SASEGT. The DNA for the CDR3 is TGTGCCAGCTACCGGACAAACTCACCAGAGACCCAGTACTTC. Translating gives CASYRTNSPETQYF.

The sample holds a few counts of this clone. J is TRBJ1-1 and V is TRBV10-3; D is possibly TRBD1 (6 bases). V shed 6 bases and J shed 0 bases, with 11 bases lying between them. The CDR3 is 14 amino acids. The germline gives CDR1 ENHRY, CDR2 SYGVKD. The CDR3 sequence is CAIRLGQLNTEAFF. As DNA, the CDR3 is TGTGCCATCAGATTAGGACAGCTGAACACTGAAGCTTTCTTT.

The V call is TRBV18, the J call TRBJ2-1; 7 nucleotides line up with TRBD2. The J segment lost 6 bases and the V segment lost 3 bases, leaving 5 bases of the junction unmatched. This CDR3 is built from 14 residues. Germline loops: CDR1 KGHSH, CDR2 LQKENI. Here the CDR3 reads CASSPTSVANEQFF. CDR3 coding DNA: TGTGCCAGCTCACCCACTAGCGTTGCCAATGAGCAGTTCTTC.

A few counts support this clone. The rearrangement joins TRBV7-2 to TRBJ1-1; 9 bases fit TRBD1. The length of the CDR3 is 15 residues. The germline V gene has CDR1 SGHTA and CDR2 FQGNSA. Losses at the gene ends were 5 bases for V and 5 bases for J; bases not matched to a gene: 9. CDR3 DNA: TGTGCCAGCAGCCCCGGGGGGACAGGGAGGACTGAAGCTTTCTTT. Translation: CASSPGGTGRTEAFF.

The rearrangement uses TRBV7-9 and TRBJ2-3; a possible D gene is TRBD1 (5 bases). There are 12 residues in the CDR3. V lost 8 bases and J 3 bases, leaving 9 bases between the germline ends. From germline, CDR1 is SEHNR and CDR2 FQNEAQ (reference sequence). CDR3 DNA sequence: TGTGCCAGCGGTAGGGGAACAGATACGCAGTATTTT. Its protein product is CASGRGTDTQYF.

The V call is TRBV30, the J call TRBJ2-3, with D perhaps matching TRBD1 (5 bases). This CDR3 is 15 amino acids long. V was cut by 0 bases and J by 0 bases, with 10 bases left in between. Germline V gene sequence: CDR1 GTSNPN, CDR2 SVGIG (reference sequence). CDR3 sequence reads: CAWSVGQGSTDTQYF. For the CDR3, the DNA is TGTGCCTGGAGTGTGGGTCAGGGAAGCACAGATACGCAGTATTTT.

This rearrangement joins TRBV11-3 to TRBJ2-5; TRBD1 matches 8 bases. Germline lookup yields CDR1 SGHNT and CDR2 YENEEA. The CDR3 has 16 amino acids. Germline trimming cut 1 base from V and 1 base from J; bases unmatched to any gene: 5. Here the CDR3 DNA reads TGTGCCAGCAGCTTAGTCGGGCAGGGGGCCCAAGAGACCCAGTACTTC. Protein sequence: CASSLVGQGAQETQYF.